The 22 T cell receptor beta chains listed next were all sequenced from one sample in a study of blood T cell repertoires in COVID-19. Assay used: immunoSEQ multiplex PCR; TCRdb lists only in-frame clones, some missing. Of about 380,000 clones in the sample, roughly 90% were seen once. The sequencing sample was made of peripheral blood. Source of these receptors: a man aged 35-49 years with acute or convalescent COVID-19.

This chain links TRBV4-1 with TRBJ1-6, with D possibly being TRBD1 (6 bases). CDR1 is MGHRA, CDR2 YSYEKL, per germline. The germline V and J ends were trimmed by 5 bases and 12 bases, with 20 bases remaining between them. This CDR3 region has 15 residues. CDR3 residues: CASSETGRRFLPLHF. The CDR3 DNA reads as TGCGCCAGCAGCGAGACAGGAAGGCGGTTTTTACCCCTCCACTTT.

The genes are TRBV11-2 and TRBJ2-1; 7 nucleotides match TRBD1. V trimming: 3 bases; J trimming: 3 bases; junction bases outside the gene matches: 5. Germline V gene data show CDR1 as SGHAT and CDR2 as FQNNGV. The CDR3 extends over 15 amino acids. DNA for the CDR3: TGTGCCAGCAGCTTTACTGGGGACAGCTACAATGAGCAGTTCTTC. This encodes CASSFTGDSYNEQFF. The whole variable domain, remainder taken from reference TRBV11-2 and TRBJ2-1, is EAGVAQSPRYKIIEKRQSVAFWCNPISGHATLYWYQQILGQGPKLLIQFQNNGVVDDSQLPKDRFSAERLKGVDSTLKIQPAKLEDSAVYLCASSFTGDSYNEQFFGPGTRLTVL.

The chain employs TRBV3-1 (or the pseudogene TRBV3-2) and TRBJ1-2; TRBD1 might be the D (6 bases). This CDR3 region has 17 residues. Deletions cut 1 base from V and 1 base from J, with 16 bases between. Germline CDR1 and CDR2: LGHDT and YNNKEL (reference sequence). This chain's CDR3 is CASSQGGMQGLNYGYTF. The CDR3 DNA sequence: TGTGCCAGCAGCCAAGGGGGGATGCAGGGGCTTAACTATGGCTACACCTTC.

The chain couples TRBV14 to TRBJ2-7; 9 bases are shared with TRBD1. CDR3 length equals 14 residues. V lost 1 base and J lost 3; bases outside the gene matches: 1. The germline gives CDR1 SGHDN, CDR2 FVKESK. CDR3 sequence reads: CASSQVTGGYEQYF. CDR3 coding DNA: TGTGCCAGCAGCCAAGTGACAGGGGGCTACGAGCAGTACTTC. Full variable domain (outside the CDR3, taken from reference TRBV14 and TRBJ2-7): EAGVTQFPSHSVIEKGQTVTLRCDPISGHDNLYWYRRVMGKEIKFLLHFVKESKQDESGMPNNRFLAERTGGTYSTLKVQPAELEDSGVYFCASSQVTGGYEQYFGPGTRLTVT.

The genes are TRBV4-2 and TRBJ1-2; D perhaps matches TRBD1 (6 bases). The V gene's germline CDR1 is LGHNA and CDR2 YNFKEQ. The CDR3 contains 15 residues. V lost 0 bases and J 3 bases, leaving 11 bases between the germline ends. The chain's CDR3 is CASSQDPKGDYGYTF. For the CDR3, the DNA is TGTGCCAGCAGCCAAGATCCTAAGGGGGACTATGGCTACACCTTC.

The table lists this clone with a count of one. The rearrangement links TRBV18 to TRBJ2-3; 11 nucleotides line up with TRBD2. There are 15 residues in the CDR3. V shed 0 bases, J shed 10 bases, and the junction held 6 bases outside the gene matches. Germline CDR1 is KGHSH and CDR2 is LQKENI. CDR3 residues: CASSPPTSGRGAQYF. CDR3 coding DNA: TGTGCCAGCTCACCACCCACTAGCGGGAGAGGTGCGCAGTATTTT. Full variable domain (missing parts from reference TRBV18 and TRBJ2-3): NAGVMQNPRHLVRRRGQEARLRCSPMKGHSHVYWYRQLPEEGLKFMVYLQKENIIDESGMPKERFSAEFPKEGPSILRIQQVVRGDSAAYFCASSPPTSGRGAQYFGPGTRLTVL.

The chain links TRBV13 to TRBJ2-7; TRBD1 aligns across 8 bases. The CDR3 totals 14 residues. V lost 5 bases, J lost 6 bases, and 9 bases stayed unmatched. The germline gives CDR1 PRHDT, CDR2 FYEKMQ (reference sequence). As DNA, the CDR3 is TGTGCCAGCAGCCCCCGGACAGGGTCAGGCGAGCAGTACTTC. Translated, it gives CASSPRTGSGEQYF.

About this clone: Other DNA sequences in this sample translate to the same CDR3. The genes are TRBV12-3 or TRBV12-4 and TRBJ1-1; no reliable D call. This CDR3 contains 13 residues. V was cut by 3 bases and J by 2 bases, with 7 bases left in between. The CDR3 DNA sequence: TGTGCCAGCAGTTTCAGCGAAAACACTGAAGCTTTCTTT. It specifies CASSFSENTEAFF.

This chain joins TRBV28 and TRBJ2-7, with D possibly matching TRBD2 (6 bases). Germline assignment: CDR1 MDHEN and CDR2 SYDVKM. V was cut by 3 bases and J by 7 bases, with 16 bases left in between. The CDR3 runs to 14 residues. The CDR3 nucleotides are TGTGCCAGCAGTTTTAGGGCGGTTGGGGGGGAGCAGTACTTC. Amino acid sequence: CASSFRAVGGEQYF.

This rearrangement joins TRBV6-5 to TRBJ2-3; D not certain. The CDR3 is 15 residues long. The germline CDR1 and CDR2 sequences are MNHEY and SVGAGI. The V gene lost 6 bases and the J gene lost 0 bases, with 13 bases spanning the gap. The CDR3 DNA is TGTGCCAGCAGCCCCCGGGTGCAGAGCACAGATACGCAGTATTTT. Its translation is CASSPRVQSTDTQYF.

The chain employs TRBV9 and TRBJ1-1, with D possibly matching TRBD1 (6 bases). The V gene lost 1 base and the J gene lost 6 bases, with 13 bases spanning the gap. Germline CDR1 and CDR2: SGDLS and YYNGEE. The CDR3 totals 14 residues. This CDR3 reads CASSVQGRGAEAFF. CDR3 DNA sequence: TGTGCCAGCAGCGTACAAGGCAGGGGTGCTGAAGCTTTCTTT.

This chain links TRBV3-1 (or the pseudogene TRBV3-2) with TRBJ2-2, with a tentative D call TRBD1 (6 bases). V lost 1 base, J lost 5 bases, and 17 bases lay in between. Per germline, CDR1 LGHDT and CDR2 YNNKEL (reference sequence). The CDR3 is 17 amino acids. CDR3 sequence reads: CASSQVLDSRHTGELFF. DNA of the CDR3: TGTGCCAGCAGCCAAGTGTTGGACAGCCGTCATACCGGGGAGCTGTTTTTT.

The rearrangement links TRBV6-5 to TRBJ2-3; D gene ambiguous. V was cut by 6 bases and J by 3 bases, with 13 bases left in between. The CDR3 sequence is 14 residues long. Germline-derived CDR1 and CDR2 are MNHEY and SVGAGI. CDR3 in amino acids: CASSPKPGTDTQYF. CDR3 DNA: TGTGCCAGCAGCCCCAAGCCAGGTACAGATACGCAGTATTTT.

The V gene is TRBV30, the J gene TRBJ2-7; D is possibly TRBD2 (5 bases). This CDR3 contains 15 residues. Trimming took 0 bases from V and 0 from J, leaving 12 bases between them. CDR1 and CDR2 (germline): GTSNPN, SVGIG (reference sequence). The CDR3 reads CAWSVGGFPSYEQYF. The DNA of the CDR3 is TGTGCCTGGAGTGTAGGAGGTTTTCCCTCCTACGAGCAGTACTTC.

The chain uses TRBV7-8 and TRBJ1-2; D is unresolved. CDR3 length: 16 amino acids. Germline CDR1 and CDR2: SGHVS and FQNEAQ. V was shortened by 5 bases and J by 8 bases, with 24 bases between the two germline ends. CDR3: CASSHDRREIPKGYTF. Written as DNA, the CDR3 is TGTGCCAGCAGCCACGATAGACGGGAAATCCCCAAGGGCTACACCTTC. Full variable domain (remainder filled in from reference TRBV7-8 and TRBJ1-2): GAGVSQSPRYKVAKRGQDVALRCDPISGHVSLFWYQQALGQGPEFLTYFQNEAQLDKSGLPSDRFFAERPEGSVSTLKIQRTQQEDSAVYLCASSHDRREIPKGYTFGSGTRLTVV.

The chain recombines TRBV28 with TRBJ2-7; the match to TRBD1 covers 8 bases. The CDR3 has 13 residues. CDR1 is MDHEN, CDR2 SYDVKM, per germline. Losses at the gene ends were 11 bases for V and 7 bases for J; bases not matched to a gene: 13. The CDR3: CASRDRPSGEQYF. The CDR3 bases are TGTGCCTCCCGGGACAGGCCCTCGGGAGAGCAGTACTTC.

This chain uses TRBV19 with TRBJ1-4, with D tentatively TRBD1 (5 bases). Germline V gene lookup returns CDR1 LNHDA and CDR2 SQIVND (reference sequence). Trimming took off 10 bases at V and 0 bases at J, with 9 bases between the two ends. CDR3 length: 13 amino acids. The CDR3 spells CATRQTTNEKLFF. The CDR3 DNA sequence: TGTGCCACCAGACAGACAACTAATGAAAAACTGTTTTTT.

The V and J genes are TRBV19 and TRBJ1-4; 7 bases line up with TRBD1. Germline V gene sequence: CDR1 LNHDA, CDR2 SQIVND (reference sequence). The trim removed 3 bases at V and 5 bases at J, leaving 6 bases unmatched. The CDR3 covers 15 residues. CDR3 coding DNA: TGTGCCAGTAGTATTATTGCGGGACAGAATGAAAAACTGTTTTTT. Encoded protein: CASSIIAGQNEKLFF.

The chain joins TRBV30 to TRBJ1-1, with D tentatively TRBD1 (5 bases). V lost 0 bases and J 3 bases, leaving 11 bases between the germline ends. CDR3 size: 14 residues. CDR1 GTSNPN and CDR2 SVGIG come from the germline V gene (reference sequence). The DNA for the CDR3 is TGTGCCTGGAGTGTAGCCCTCAGGGACACTGAAGCTTTCTTT. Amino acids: CAWSVALRDTEAFF.

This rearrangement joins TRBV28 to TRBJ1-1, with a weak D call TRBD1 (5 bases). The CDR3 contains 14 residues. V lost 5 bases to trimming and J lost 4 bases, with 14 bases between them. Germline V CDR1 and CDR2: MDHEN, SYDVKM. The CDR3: CASSRVRGGTEAFF. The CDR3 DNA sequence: TGTGCCAGCAGTCGCGTGCGGGGCGGCACTGAAGCTTTCTTT. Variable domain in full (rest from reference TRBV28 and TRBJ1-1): DVKVTQSSRYLVKRTGEKVFLECVQDMDHENMFWYRQDPGLGLRLIYFSYDVKMKEKGDIPEGYSVSREKKERFSLILESASTNQTSMYLCASSRVRGGTEAFFGQGTRLTVV.

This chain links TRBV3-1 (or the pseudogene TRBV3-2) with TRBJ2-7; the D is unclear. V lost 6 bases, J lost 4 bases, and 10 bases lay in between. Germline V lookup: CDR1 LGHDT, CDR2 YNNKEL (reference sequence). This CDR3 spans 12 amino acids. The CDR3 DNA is TGTGCCAGCAGTATTGTTAGTTACGAGCAGTACTTC. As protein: CASSIVSYEQYF.

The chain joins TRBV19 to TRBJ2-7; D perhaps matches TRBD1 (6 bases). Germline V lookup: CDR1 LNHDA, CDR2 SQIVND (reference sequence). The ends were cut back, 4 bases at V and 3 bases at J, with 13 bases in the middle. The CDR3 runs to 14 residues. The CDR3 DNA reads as TGTGCCAGTAGTACACAGGGTTCCCTCTACGAGCAGTACTTC. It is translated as CASSTQGSLYEQYF.